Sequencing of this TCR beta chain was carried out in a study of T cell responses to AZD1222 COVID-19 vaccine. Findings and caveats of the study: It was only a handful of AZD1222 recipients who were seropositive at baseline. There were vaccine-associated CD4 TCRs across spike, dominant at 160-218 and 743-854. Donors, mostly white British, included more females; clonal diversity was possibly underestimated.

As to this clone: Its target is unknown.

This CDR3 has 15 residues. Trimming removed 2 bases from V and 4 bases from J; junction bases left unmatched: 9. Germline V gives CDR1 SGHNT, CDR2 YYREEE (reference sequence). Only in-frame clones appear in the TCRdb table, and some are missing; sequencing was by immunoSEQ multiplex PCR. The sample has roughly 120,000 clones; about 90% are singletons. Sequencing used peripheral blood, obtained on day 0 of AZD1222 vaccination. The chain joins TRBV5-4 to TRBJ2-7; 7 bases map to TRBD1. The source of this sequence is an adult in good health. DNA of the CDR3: TGTGCCAGCAGCTTTACTCCGGGACAGAAGTACGAGCAGTACTTC. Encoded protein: CASSFTPGQKYEQYF.